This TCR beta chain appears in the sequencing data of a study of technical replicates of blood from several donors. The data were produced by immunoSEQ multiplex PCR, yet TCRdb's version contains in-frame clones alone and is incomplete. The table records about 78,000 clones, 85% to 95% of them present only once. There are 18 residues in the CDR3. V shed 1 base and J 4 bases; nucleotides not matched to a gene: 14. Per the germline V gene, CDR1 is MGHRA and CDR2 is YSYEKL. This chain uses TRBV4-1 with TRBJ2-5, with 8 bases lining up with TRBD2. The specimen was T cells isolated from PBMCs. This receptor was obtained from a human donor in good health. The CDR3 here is CASSQVFRRGAGGETQYF. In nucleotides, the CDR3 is TGCGCCAGCAGCCAAGTTTTTAGGAGGGGGGCGGGAGGAGAGACCCAGTACTTC.